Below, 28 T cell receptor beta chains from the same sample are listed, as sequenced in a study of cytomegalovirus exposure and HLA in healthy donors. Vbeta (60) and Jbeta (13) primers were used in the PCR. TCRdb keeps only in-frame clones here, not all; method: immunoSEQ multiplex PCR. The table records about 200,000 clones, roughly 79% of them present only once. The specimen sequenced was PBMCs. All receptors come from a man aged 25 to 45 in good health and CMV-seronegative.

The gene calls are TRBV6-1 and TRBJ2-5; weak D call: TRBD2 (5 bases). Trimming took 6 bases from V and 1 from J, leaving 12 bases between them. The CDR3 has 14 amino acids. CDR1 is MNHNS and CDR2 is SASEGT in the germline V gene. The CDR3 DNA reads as TGTGCCAGCAGGGGGAGAGAGATCCAAGAGACCCAGTACTTC. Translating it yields CASRGREIQETQYF.

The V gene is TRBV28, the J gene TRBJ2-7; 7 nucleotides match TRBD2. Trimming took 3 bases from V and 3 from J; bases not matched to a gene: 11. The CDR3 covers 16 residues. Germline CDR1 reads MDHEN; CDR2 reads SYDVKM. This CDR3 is CASSLPPGGVSYEQYF. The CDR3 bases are TGTGCCAGCAGTTTGCCACCGGGGGGTGTCAGCTACGAGCAGTACTTC.

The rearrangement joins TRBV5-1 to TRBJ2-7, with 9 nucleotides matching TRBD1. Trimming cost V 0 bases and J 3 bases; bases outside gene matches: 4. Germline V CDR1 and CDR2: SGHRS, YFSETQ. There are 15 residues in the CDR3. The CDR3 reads CASSLGGTGFYEQYF. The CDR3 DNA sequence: TGCGCCAGCAGCTTGGGAGGGACAGGGTTCTACGAGCAGTACTTC.

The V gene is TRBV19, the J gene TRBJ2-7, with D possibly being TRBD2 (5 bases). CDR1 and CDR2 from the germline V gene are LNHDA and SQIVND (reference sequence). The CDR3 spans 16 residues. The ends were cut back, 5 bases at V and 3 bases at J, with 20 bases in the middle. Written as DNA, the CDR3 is TGTGCCAGTAGTCCTGCTTGGCAGAGTGGACTCTACGAGCAGTACTTC. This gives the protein CASSPAWQSGLYEQYF.

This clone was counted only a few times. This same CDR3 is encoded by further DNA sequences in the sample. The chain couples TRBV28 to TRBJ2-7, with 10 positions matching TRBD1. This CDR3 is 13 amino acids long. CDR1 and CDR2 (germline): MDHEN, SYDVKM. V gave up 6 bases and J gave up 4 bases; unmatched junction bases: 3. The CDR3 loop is CASRGQGSYEQYF. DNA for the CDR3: TGTGCCAGCAGGGGACAGGGGTCATACGAGCAGTACTTC.

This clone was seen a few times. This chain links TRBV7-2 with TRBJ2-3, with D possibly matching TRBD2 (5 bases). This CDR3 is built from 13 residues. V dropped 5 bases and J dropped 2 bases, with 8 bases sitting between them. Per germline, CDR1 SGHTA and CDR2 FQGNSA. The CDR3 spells CASSEGLTDTQYF. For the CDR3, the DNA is TGTGCCAGCAGCGAAGGACTCACAGATACGCAGTATTTT.

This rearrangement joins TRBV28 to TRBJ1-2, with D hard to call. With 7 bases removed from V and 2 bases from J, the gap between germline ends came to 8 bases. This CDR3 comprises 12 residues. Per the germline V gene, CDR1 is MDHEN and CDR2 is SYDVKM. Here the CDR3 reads CASNTGNYGYTF. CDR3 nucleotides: TGTGCCAGCAACACGGGGAACTATGGCTACACCTTC.

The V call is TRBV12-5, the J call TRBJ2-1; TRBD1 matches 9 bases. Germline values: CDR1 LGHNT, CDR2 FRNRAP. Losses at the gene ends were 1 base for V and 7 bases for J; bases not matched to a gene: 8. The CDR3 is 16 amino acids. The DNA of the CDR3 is TGTGCTAGTGGTTTGGCCCACAGGGGGCAGTTAAATGAGCAGTTCTTC. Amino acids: CASGLAHRGQLNEQFF.

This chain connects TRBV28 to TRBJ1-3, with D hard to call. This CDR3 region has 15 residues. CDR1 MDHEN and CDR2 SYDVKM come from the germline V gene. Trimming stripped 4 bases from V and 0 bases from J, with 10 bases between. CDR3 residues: CASSSSYYSGNTIYF. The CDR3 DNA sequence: TGTGCCAGCAGTTCCTCGTATTACTCTGGAAACACCATATATTTT. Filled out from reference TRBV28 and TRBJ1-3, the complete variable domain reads DVKVTQSSRYLVKRTGEKVFLECVQDMDHENMFWYRQDPGLGLRLIYFSYDVKMKEKGDIPEGYSVSREKKERFSLILESASTNQTSMYLCASSSSYYSGNTIYFGEGSWLTVV.

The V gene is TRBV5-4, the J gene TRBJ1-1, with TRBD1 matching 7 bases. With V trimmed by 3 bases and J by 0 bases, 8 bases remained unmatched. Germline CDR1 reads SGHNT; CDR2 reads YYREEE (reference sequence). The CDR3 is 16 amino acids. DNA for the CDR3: TGTGCCAGCAGCTGGCTGACAGGGCTGATGAACACTGAAGCTTTCTTT. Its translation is CASSWLTGLMNTEAFF.

Here the CDR3 DNA reads TGTGCCAGCAGTGAAGACCGACTCGGGGATACGCAGTATTTT. This encodes CASSEDRLGDTQYF. The V call is TRBV2, the J call TRBJ2-3, with D uncertain. This CDR3 has 14 residues. The germline CDR1 and CDR2 sequences are SNHLY and FYNNEI. The V end was cut by 1 base, the J end by 6 bases, with 11 bases between.

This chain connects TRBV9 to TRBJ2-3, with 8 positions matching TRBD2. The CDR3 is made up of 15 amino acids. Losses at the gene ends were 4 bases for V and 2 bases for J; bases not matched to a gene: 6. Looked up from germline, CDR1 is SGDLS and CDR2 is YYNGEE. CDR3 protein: CASSPWTSPTDTQYF. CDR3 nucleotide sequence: TGTGCCAGCAGCCCGTGGACTAGCCCCACAGATACGCAGTATTTT. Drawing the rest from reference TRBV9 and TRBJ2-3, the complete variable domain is DSGVTQTPKHLITATGQRVTLRCSPRSGDLSVYWYQQSLDQGLQFLIQYYNGEERAKGNILERFSAQQFPDLHSELNLSSLELGDSALYFCASSPWTSPTDTQYFGPGTRLTVL.

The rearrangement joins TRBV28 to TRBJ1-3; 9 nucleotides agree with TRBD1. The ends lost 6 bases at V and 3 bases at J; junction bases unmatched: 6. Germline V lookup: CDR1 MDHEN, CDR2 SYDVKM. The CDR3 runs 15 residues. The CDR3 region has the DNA TGTGCCAGCAGAAAGGGACAGGGTTATGGAAACACCATATATTTT. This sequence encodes CASRKGQGYGNTIYF. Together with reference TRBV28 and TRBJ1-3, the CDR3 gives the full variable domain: DVKVTQSSRYLVKRTGEKVFLECVQDMDHENMFWYRQDPGLGLRLIYFSYDVKMKEKGDIPEGYSVSREKKERFSLILESASTNQTSMYLCASRKGQGYGNTIYFGEGSWLTVV.

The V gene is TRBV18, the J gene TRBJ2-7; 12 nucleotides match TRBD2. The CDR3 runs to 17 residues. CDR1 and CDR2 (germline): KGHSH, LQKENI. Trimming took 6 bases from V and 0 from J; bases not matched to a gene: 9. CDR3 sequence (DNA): TGTGCCAGCTCCGAGACTAGCGGGGGCTCCCTCTCCTACGAGCAGTACTTC. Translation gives CASSETSGGSLSYEQYF.

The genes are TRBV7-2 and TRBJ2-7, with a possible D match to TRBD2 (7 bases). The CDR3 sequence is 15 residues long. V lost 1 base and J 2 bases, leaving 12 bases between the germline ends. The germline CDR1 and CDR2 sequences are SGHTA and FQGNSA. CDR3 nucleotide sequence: TGTGCCAGCAGCTTAGAGTGGGGGGGCACCTACGAGCAGTACTTC. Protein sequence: CASSLEWGGTYEQYF.

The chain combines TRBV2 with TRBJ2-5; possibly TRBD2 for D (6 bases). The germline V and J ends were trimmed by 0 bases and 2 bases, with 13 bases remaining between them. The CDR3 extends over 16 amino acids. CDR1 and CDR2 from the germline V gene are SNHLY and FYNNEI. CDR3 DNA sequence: TGTGCCAGCAGTGAAGCTGGGGGGTTTAATCAAGAGACCCAGTACTTC. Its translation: CASSEAGGFNQETQYF.

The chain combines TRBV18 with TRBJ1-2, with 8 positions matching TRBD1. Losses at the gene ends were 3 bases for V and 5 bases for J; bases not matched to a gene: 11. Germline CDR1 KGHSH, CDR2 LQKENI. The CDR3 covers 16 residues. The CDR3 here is CASSPRPPTGEYGYTF. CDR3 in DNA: TGTGCCAGCTCACCCCGACCCCCGACAGGGGAATATGGCTACACCTTC.

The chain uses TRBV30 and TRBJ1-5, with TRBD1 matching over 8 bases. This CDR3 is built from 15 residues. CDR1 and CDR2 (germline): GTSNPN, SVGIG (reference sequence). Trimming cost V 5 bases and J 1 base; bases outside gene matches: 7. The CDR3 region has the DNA TGTGCCTGGCCAAACCACAGGGGGAGCAATCAGCCCCAGCATTTT. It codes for CAWPNHRGSNQPQHF.

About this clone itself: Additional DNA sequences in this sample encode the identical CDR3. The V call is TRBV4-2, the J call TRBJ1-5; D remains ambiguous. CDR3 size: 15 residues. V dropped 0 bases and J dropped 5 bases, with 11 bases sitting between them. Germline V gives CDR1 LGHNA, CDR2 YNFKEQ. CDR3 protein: CASSQDGGKDQPQHF. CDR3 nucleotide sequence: TGTGCCAGCAGCCAAGACGGCGGAAAGGATCAGCCCCAGCATTTT.

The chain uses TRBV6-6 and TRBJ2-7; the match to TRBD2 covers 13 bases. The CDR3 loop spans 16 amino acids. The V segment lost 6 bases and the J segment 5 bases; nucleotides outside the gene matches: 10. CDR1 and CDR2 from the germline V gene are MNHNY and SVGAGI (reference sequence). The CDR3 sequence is CASSLRTSGRINEQYF. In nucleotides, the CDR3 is TGTGCCAGCAGCCTGCGGACTAGCGGGAGAATAAACGAGCAGTACTTC.

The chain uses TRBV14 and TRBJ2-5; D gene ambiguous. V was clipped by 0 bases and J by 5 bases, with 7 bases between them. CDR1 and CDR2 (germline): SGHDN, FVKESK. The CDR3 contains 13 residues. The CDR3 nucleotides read TGTGCCAGCAGCCAAGATCTTCGGGAGACCCAGTACTTC. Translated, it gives CASSQDLRETQYF. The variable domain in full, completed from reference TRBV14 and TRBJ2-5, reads EAGVTQFPSHSVIEKGQTVTLRCDPISGHDNLYWYRRVMGKEIKFLLHFVKESKQDESGMPNNRFLAERTGGTYSTLKVQPAELEDSGVYFCASSQDLRETQYFGPGTRLLVL.

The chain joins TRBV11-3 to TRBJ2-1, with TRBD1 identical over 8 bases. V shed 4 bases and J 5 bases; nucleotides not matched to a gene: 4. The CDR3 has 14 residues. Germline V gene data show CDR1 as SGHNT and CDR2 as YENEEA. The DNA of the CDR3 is TGTGCCAGCAGCTCCGGACAGGGCCACAATGAGCAGTTCTTC. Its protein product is CASSSGQGHNEQFF.

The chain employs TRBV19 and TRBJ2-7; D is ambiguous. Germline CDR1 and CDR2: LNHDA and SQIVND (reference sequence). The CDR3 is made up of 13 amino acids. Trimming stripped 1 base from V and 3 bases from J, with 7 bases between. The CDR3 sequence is CASSIGPGYEQYF. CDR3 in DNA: TGTGCCAGTAGTATAGGGCCGGGCTACGAGCAGTACTTC.

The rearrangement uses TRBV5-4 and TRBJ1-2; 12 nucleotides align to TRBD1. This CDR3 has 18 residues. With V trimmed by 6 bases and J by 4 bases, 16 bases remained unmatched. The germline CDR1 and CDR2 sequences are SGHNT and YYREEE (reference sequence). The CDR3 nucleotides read TGTGCCAGCAACTCCCGTCCCGGGACAGGGGGCGGGAGCTATGGCTACACCTTC. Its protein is CASNSRPGTGGGSYGYTF.

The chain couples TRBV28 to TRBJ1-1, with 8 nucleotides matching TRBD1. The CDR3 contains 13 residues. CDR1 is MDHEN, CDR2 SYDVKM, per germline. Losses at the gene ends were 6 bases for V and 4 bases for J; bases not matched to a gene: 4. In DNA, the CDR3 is TGTGCCAGCAGGCCCACAGGGGGCACTGAAGCTTTCTTT. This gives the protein CASRPTGGTEAFF.

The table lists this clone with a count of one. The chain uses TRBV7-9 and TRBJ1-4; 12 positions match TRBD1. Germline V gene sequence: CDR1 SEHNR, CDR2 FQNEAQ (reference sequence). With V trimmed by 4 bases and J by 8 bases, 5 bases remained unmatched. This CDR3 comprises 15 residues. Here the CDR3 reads CASSSGQGAREKLFF. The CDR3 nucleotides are TGTGCCAGCAGCTCGGGACAGGGGGCGCGGGAAAAACTGTTTTTT.

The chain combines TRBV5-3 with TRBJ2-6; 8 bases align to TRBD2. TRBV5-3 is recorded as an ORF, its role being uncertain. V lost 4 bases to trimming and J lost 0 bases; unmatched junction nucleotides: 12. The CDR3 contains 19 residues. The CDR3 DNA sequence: TGTGCCAGAAGCCACCACTGGGCTAGCGGGCGCTCTGGGGCCAACGTCCTGACTTTC. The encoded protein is CARSHHWASGRSGANVLTF.

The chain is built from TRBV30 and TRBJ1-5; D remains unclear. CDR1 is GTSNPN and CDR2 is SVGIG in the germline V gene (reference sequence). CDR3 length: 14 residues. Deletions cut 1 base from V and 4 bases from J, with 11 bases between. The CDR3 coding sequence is TGTGCCTGGAGTGATCCCTTTCGGAATCAGCCCCAGCATTTT. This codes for CAWSDPFRNQPQHF.